Reported below is one T cell receptor beta chain. The data are from a study of blood T cell repertoires in COVID-19. Overall study: The origin of the acute and convalescent COVID-19 samples was the United States, Italy and Spain.

The study recruited exposed participants who had met a COVID-19 case within 2 weeks before entry. Under the authors' procedure: Reference gene primer amplification gave estimated nucleated cell counts. Method: immunoSEQ multiplex PCR; TCRdb's copy keeps in-frame clones and lacks some. For V, J and clone size, that table is used; D and trimming come from the DNA. The sample records about 320,000 clones, 85% being singletons. The CDR3 is 15 amino acids. V lost 5 bases, J lost 8 bases, and 14 bases stayed unmatched. The germline CDR1 and CDR2 sequences are SGHAT and FQNNGV. The genes are TRBV11-2 and TRBJ1-2; TRBD1 matches at 7 bases. The TCR sequence derives from a woman aged 25 to 39 who had been exposed to COVID-19. The sample taken for sequencing was PBMCs or T cells enriched from blood (not recorded which). The CDR3 sequence is CASSQPATGISGYTF. The DNA for the CDR3 is TGTGCCAGCAGCCAGCCCGCGACAGGGATTAGCGGCTACACCTTC.